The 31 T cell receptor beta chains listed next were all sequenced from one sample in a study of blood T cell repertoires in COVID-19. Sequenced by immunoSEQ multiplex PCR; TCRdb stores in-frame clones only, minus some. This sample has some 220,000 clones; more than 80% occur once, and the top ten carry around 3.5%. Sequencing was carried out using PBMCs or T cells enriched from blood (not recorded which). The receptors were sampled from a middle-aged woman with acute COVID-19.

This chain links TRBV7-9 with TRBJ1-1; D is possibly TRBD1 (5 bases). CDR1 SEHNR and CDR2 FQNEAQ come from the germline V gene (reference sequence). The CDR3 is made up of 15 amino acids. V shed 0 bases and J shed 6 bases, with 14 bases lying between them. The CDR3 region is CASSLARQGGAEAFF. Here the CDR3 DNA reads TGTGCCAGCAGCTTAGCGAGGCAGGGAGGGGCTGAAGCTTTCTTT. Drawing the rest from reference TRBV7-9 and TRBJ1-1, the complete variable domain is DTGVSQNPRHKITKRGQNVTFRCDPISEHNRLYWYRQTLGQGPEFLTYFQNEAQLEKSRLLSDRFSAERPKGSFSTLEIQRTEQGDSAMYLCASSLARQGGAEAFFGQGTRLTVV.

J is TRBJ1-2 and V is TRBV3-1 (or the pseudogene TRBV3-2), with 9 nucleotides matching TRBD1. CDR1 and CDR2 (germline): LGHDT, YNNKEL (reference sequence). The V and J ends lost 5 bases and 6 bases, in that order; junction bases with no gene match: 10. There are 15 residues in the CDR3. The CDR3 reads CASSYRTGGGDGYTF. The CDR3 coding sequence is TGTGCCAGCAGCTACAGAACAGGGGGCGGAGATGGCTACACCTTC.

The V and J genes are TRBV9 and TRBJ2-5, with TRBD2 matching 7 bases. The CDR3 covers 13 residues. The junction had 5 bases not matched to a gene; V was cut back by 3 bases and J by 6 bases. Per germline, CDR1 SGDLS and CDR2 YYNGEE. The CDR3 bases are TGTGCCAGCAGCGCGACTAGCTCGCAGACCCAGTACTTC. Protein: CASSATSSQTQYF.

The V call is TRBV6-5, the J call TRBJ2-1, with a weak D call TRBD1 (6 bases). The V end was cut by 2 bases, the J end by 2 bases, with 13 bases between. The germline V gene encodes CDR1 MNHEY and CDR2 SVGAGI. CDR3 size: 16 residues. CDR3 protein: CASSYRQDGPYNEQFF. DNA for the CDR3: TGTGCCAGCAGTTACCGACAGGACGGGCCCTACAATGAGCAGTTCTTC.

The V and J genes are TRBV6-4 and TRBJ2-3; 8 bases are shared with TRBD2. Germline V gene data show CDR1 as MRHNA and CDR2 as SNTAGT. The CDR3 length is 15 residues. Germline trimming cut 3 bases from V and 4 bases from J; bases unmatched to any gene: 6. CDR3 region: CASSEGTRKPDTQYF. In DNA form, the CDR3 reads TGTGCCAGCAGTGAGGGGACTAGGAAGCCAGATACGCAGTATTTT.

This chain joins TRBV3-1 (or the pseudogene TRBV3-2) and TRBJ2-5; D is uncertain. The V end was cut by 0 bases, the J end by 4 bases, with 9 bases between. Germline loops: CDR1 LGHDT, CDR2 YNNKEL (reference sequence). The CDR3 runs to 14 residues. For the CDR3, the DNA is TGTGCCAGCAGCCAAGATTTTGGCGGAGAGACCCAGTACTTC. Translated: CASSQDFGGETQYF.

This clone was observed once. CDR3 in DNA: TGTGCCAGCAGCGGGCGGACAGGAAGCAATCAGCCCCAGCATTTT. It translates to CASSGRTGSNQPQHF. The chain couples TRBV7-2 to TRBJ1-5; 7 nucleotides match TRBD1. Germline V CDR1 and CDR2: SGHTA, FQGNSA. V dropped 5 bases and J dropped 1; count of bases not matched to a gene: 5. The CDR3 extends over 15 amino acids.

Here the CDR3 reads CAINSDRGLRGYTF. In nucleotides, the CDR3 is TGTGCCATCAACTCGGACAGGGGGCTTCGTGGCTACACCTTC. V gene TRBV10-3 combines with J gene TRBJ1-2, with 11 bases aligning to TRBD1. J lost 7 bases, V lost 7 bases, and 8 bases had no gene match. Per the germline V gene, CDR1 is ENHRY and CDR2 is SYGVKD. CDR3 size: 14 residues.

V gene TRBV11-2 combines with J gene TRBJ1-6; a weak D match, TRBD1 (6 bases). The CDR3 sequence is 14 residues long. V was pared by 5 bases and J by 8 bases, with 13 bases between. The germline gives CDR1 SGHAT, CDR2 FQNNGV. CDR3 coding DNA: TGTGCCAGCAGCCCCCGACAGGAGTATTCACCCCTCCACTTT. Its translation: CASSPRQEYSPLHF.

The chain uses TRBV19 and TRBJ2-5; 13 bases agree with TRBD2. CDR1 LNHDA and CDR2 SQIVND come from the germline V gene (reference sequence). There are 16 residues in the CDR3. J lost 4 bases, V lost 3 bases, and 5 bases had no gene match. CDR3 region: CASSIRGLAGAETQYF. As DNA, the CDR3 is TGTGCCAGTAGTATCAGAGGACTAGCGGGGGCAGAGACCCAGTACTTC.

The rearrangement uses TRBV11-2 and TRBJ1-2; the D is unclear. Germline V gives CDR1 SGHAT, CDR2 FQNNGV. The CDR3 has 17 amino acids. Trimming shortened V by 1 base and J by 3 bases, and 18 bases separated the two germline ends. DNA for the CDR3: TGTGCCAGCAGCTTAGGGACTCGGGGTGCGCCTGACTATGGCTACACCTTC. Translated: CASSLGTRGAPDYGYTF. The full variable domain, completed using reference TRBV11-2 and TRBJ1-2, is EAGVAQSPRYKIIEKRQSVAFWCNPISGHATLYWYQQILGQGPKLLIQFQNNGVVDDSQLPKDRFSAERLKGVDSTLKIQPAKLEDSAVYLCASSLGTRGAPDYGYTFGSGTRLTVV.

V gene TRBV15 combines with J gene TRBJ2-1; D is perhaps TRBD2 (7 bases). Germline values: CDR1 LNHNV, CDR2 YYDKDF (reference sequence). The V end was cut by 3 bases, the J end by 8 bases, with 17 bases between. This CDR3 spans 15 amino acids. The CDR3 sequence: CATSRDGGPVDEQFF. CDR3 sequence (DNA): TGTGCCACCAGCAGGGACGGGGGGCCGGTCGATGAGCAGTTCTTC.

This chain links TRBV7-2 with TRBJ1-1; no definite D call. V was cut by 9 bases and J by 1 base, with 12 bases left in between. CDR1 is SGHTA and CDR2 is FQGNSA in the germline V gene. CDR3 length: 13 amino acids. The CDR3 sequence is CASSRDRNTEAFF. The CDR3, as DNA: TGTGCCAGTTCGAGGGATAGGAACACTGAAGCTTTCTTT.

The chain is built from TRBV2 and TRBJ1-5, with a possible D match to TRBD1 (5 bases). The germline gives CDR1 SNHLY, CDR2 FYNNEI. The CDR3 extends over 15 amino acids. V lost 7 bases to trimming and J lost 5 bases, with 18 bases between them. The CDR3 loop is CASILSGPGHQPQHF. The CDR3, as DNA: TGTGCCAGCATCCTGTCAGGGCCTGGGCATCAGCCCCAGCATTTT. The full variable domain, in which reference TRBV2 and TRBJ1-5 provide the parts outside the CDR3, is EPEVTQTPSHQVTQMGQEVILRCVPISNHLYFYWYRQILGQKVEFLVSFYNNEISEKSEIFDDQFSVERPDGSNFTLKIRSTKLEDSAMYFCASILSGPGHQPQHFGDGTRLSIL.

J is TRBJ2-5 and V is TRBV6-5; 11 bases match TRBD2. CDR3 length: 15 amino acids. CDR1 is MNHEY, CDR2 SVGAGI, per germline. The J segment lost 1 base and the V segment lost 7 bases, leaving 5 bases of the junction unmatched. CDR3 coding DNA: TGTGCCAGCACCCTCCTAGCGGGGGGCCAAGAGACCCAGTACTTC. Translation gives CASTLLAGGQETQYF.

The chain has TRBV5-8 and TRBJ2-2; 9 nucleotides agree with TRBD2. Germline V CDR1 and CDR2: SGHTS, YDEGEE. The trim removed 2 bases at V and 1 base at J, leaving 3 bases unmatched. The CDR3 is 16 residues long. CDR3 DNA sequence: TGTGCCAGCAGCTTCGGTAGCGGGGGGAACACCGGGGAGCTGTTTTTT. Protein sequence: CASSFGSGGNTGELFF.

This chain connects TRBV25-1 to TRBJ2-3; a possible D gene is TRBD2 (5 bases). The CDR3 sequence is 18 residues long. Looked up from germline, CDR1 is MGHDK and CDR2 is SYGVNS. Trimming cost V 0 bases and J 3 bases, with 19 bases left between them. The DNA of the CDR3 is TGTGCCAGCAGTGAATACGAGGTCGATAGCGAGATAACAGATACGCAGTATTTT. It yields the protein CASSEYEVDSEITDTQYF. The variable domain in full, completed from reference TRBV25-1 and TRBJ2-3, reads EADIYQTPRYLVIGTGKKITLECSQTMGHDKMYWYQQDPGMELHLIHYSYGVNSTEKGDLSSESTVSRIRTEHFPLTLESARPSHTSQYLCASSEYEVDSEITDTQYFGPGTRLTVL.

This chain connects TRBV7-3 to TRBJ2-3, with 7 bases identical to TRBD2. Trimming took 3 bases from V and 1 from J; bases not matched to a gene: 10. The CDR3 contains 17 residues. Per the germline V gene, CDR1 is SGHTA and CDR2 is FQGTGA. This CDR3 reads CASSFRGAGIGTDTQYF. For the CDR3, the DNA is TGTGCCAGCAGCTTTCGTGGAGCGGGGATCGGCACAGATACGCAGTATTTT. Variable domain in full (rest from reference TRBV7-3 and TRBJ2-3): GAGVSQTPSNKVTEKGKYVELRCDPISGHTALYWYRQSLGQGPEFLIYFQGTGAADDSGLPNDRFFAVRPEGSVSTLKIQRTERGDSAVYLCASSFRGAGIGTDTQYFGPGTRLTVL.

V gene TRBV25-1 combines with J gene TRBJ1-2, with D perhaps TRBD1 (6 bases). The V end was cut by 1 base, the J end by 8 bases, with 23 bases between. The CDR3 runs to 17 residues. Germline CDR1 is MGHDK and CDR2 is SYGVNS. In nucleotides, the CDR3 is TGTGCCAGCAGTGAATTTGGTATCGGACAGCCGTTAGGAGGCTACACCTTC. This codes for CASSEFGIGQPLGGYTF.

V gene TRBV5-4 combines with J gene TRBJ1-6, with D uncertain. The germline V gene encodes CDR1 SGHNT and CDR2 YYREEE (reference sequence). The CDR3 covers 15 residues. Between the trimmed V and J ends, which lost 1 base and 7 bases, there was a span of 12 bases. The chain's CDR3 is CASSLNAELNSPLHF. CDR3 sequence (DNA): TGTGCCAGCAGCTTGAATGCGGAGCTAAATTCACCCCTCCACTTT.

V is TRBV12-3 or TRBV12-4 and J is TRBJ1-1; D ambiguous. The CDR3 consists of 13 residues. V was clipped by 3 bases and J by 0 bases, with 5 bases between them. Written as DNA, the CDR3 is TGTGCCAGCAGTTTTGACTTGAACACTGAAGCTTTCTTT. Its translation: CASSFDLNTEAFF.

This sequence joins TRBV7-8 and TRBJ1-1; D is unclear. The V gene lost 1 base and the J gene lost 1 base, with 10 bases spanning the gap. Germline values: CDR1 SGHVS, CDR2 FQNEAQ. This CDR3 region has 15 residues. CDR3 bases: TGTGCCAGCAGCTTAGTGGTCAGTTCGAACACTGAAGCTTTCTTT. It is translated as CASSLVVSSNTEAFF.

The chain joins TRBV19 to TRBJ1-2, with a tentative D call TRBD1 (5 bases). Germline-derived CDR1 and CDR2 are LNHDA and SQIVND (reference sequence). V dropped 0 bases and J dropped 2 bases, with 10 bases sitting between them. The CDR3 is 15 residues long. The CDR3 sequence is CASSIDLHRNYGYTF. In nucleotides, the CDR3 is TGTGCCAGTAGTATAGATCTTCACAGGAACTATGGCTACACCTTC.

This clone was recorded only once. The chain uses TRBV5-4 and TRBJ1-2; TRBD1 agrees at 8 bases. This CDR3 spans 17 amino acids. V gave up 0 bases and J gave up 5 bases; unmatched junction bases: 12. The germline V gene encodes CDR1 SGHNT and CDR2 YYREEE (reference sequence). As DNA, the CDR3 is TGTGCCAGCAGCTTGGAGATGCAGGGGGCGCTTTATTATGGCTACACCTTC. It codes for CASSLEMQGALYYGYTF.

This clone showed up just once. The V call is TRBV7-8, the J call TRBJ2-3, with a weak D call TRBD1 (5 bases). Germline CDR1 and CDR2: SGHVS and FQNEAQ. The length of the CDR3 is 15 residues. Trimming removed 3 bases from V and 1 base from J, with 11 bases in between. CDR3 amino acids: CASSFRGRGTDTQYF. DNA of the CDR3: TGTGCCAGCAGCTTTAGGGGCCGGGGCACAGATACGCAGTATTTT.

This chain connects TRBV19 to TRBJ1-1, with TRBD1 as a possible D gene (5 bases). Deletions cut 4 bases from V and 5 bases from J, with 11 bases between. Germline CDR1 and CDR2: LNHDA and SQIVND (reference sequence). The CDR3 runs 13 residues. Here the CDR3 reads CASSTPSGTEAFF. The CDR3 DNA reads TGTGCCAGTAGTACCCCCTCAGGGACTGAAGCTTTCTTT.

This CDR3 is CASSEPGQGYGYTF. In nucleotides, the CDR3 is TGTGCCAGCAGTGAACCGGGACAGGGCTATGGCTACACCTTC. This chain uses TRBV2 with TRBJ1-2, with 9 positions matching TRBD1. The CDR3 covers 14 residues. Germline CDR1 reads SNHLY; CDR2 reads FYNNEI. J was trimmed by 4 bases and V by 2 bases; bases with no gene match: 2.

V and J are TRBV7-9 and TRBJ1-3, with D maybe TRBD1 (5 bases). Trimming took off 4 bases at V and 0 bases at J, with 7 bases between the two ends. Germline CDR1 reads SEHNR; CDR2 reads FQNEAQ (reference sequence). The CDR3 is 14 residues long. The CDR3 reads CASSSGVSGNTIYF. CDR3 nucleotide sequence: TGTGCCAGCAGCTCGGGGGTCTCTGGAAACACCATATATTTT.

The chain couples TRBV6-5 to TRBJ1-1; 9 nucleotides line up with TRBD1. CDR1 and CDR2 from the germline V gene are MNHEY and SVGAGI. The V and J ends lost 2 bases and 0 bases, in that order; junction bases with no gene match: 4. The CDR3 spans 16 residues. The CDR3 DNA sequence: TGTGCCAGCAGTTACCTGGGGACAGGGTTGAACACTGAAGCTTTCTTT. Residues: CASSYLGTGLNTEAFF.

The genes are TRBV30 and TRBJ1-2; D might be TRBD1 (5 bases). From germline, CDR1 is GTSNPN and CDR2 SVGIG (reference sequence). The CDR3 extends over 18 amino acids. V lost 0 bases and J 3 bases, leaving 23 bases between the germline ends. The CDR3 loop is CAWSVPERQGGMDYGYTF. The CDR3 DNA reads TGTGCCTGGAGTGTCCCCGAACGCCAGGGTGGAATGGACTATGGCTACACCTTC.

The CDR3 bases are TGTGCCAGCAGCTACCGGGCGACAGGGAATGCCTATGGCTACACCTTC. Its protein is CASSYRATGNAYGYTF. This rearrangement joins TRBV9 to TRBJ1-2; 7 nucleotides line up with TRBD1. This CDR3 contains 16 residues. The V gene end was trimmed by 4 bases and the J gene end by 4 bases; junction bases not matched to a gene: 13. CDR1 SGDLS and CDR2 YYNGEE come from the germline V gene.